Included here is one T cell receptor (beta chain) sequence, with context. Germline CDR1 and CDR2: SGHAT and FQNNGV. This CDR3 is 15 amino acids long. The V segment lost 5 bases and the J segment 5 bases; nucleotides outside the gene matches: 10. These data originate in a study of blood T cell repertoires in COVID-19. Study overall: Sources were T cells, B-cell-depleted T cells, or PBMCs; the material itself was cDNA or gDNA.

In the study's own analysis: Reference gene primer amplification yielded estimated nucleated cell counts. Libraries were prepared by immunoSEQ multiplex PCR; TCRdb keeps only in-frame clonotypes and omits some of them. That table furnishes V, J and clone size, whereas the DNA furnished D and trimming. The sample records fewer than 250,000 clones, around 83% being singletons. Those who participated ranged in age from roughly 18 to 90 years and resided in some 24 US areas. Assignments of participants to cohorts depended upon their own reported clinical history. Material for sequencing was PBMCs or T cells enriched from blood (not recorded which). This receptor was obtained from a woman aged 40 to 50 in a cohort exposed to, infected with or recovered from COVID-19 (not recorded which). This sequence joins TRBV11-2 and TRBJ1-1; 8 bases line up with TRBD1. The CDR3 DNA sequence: TGTGCCAGCAGCGGACGGACAGGGAGGGGGACTGAAGCTTTCTTT. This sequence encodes CASSGRTGRGTEAFF. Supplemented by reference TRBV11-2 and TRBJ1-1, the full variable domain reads EAGVAQSPRYKIIEKRQSVAFWCNPISGHATLYWYQQILGQGPKLLIQFQNNGVVDDSQLPKDRFSAERLKGVDSTLKIQPAKLEDSAVYLCASSGRTGRGTEAFFGQGTRLTVV.